This TCR beta chain was captured by sequencing in a study of shared clonotypes between healthy human individuals. Whole-study findings and limits: Researchers sampled only blood; tissue repertoires likely differ. Around 5% was the fraction of naive CD4 clonotypes found shared across four donors.

The assay was immunoSEQ multiplex PCR, and TCRdb's table has in-frame clones only and misses some. The profile shows millions of clones, 95% of them singletons. Concerning this clone: Its antigen is currently unknown.

The CDR3 has 15 amino acids. With 5 bases clipped from V and 6 bases from J, the junction kept 6 bases outside the gene matches. The germline gives CDR1 SNHLY, CDR2 FYNNEI. The receptor's source is a man between 18 and 35 years old in good health. This chain links TRBV2 with TRBJ2-1; 11 nucleotides align to TRBD2. The sample consisted of naive CD4+ T cells sorted from blood. Sample subset: CD45RA+ positively selected. CDR3 in amino acids: CASSYLAGGFNEQFF. The CDR3 DNA sequence: TGTGCCAGCAGTTACCTAGCGGGGGGCTTCAATGAGCAGTTCTTC.